This T cell receptor (beta chain) derives from a study of CD8 T cells in ankylosing spondylitis. Study-wide findings and caveats: One TCR beta motif, made up of roughly eight highly homologous variants, appeared characteristic of ankylosing spondylitis blood. Enrichment of disease-linked clones was reportedly significant in matched ankylosing spondylitis synovial fluid.

Quantitative molecular-barcoded 5'-RACE generated the TCR beta libraries. TCRdb independently ran MiXCR on the 5' RACE reads; one entry per CDR3 protein. This table holds roughly 490,000 distinct CDR3 sequences, approximately 5.3% found once. The CDR3 has 16 amino acids. The germline V gene has CDR1 MDHEN and CDR2 SYDVKM. The V and J ends lost 6 bases and 0 bases respectively, with 15 bases between them. In its sample, this clonotype was seen many times. Its matching antigen is unknown. This TCR was sampled from a male donor with ankylosing spondylitis. Sequenced: blood, either unsorted or a sorted T cell fraction (not recorded which). V is TRBV28 and J is TRBJ2-4; D possibly corresponds to TRBD1 (5 bases). CDR3: CASSPQETLAKNIQYF. Written as DNA, the CDR3 is TGTGCCAGCAGCCCACAGGAGACACTAGCCAAAAACATTCAGTACTTC.